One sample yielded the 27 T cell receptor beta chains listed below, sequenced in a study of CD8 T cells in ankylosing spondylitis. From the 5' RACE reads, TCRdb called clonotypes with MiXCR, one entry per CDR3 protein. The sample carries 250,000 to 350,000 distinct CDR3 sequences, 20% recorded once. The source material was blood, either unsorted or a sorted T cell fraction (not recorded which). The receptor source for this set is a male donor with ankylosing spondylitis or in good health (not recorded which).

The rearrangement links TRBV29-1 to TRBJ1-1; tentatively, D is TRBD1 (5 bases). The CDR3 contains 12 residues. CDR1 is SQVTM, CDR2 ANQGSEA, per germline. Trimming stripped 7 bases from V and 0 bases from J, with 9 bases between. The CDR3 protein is CSADRVNTEAFF. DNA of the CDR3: TGCAGCGCCGACAGAGTGAACACTGAAGCTTTCTTT.

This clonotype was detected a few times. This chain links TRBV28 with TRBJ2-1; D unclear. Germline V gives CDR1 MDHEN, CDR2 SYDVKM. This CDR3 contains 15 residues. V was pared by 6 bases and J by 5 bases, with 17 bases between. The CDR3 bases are TGTGCCAGCAGCCCCGGCGCCCTATCTAACAATGAGCAGTTCTTC. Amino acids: CASSPGALSNNEQFF.

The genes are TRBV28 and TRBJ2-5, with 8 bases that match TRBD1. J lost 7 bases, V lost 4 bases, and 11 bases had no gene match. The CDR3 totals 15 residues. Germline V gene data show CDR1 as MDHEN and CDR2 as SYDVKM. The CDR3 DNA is TGTGCCAGCAGTTCACGGACAGGGACGAGGTGGACCCAGTACTTC. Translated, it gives CASSSRTGTRWTQYF.

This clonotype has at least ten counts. CDR3 nucleotide sequence: TGCGCCAGCAGACAGGGAAACATTCAGTACTTC. It specifies CASRQGNIQYF. The genes are TRBV5-1 and TRBJ2-4, with D possibly being TRBD1 (6 bases). The V gene lost 5 bases and the J gene lost 6 bases, with 6 bases spanning the gap. The CDR3 covers 11 residues. Germline V gene lookup returns CDR1 SGHRS and CDR2 YFSETQ. The full variable domain, completed using reference TRBV5-1 and TRBJ2-4, is KAGVTQTPRYLIKTRGQQVTLSCSPISGHRSVSWYQQTPGQGLQFLFEYFSETQRNKGNFPGRFSGRQFSNSRSEMNVSTLELGDSALYLCASRQGNIQYFGAGTRLSVL.

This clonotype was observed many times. CDR3 DNA sequence: TGCGCCAGCAGCCCGGGTTTGATGGGGCAAGAGACCCAGTACTTC. Its protein product is CASSPGLMGQETQYF. The chain has TRBV5-1 and TRBJ2-5, with D unresolved. Germline V CDR1 and CDR2: SGHRS, YFSETQ. This CDR3 has 15 amino acids. V lost 4 bases and J 2 bases, leaving 15 bases between the germline ends. The full variable domain, in which reference TRBV5-1 and TRBJ2-5 provide the parts outside the CDR3, is KAGVTQTPRYLIKTRGQQVTLSCSPISGHRSVSWYQQTPGQGLQFLFEYFSETQRNKGNFPGRFSGRQFSNSRSEMNVSTLELGDSALYLCASSPGLMGQETQYFGPGTRLLVL.

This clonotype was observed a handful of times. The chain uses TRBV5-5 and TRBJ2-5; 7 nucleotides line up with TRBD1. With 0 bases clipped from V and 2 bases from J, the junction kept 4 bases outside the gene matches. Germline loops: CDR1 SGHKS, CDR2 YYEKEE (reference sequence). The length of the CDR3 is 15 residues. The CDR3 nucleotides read TGTGCCAGCAGCTTGGTCGTACAGGGGCAAGAGACCCAGTACTTC. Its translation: CASSLVVQGQETQYF.

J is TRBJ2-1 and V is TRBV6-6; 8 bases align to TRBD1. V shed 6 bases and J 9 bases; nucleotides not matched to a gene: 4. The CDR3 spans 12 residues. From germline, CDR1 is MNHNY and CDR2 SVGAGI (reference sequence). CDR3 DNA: TGTGCCAGCAGCTCGACAGGGGTTGAGCAGTTCTTC. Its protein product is CASSSTGVEQFF.

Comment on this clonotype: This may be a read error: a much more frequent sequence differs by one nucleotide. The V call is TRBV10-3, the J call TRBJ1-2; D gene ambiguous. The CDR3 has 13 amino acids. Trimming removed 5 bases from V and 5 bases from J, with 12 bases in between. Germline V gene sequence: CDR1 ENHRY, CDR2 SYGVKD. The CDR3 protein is CAISPDMYYGYTF. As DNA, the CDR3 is TGTGCCATCAGTCCAGACATGTATTATGGCTACACCTTC.

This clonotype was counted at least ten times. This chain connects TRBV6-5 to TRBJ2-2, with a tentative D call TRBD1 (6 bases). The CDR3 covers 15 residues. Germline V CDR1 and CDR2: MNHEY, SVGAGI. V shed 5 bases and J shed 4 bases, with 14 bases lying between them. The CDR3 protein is CASSNGQPGTGELFF. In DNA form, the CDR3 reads TGTGCCAGCAGTAACGGACAGCCGGGCACCGGGGAGCTGTTTTTT.

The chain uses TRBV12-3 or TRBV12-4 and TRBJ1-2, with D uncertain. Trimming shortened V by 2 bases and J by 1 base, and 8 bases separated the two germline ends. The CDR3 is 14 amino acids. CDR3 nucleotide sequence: TGTGCCAGCAGTTTACACGGACGTAACTATGGCTACACCTTC. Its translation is CASSLHGRNYGYTF.

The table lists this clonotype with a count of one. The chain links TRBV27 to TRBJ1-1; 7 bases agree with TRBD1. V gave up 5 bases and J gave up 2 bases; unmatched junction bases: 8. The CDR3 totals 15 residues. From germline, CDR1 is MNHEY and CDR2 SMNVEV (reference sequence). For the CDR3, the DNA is TGTGCCAGCAGTCCATTACAGGGGCGTAACACTGAAGCTTTCTTT. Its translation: CASSPLQGRNTEAFF.

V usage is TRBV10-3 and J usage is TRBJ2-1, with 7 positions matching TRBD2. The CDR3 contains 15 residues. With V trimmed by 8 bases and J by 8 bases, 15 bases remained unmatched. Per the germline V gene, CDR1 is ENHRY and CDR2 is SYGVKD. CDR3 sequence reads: CAIGGSGGGIYEQFF. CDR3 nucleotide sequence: TGTGCCATCGGGGGTAGTGGCGGGGGAATCTATGAGCAGTTCTTC.

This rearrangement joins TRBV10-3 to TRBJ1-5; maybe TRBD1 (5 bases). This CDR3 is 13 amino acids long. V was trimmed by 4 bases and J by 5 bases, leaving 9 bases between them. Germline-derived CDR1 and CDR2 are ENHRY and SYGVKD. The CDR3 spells CAISVLGDQPQHF. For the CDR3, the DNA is TGTGCCATCAGTGTCTTGGGGGATCAGCCCCAGCATTTT.

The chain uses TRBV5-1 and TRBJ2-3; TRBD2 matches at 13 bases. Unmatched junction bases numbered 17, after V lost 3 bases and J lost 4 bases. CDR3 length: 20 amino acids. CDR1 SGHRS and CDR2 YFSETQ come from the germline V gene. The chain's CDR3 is CASSSPGLAGFNAPPDTQYF. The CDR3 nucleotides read TGCGCCAGCAGCTCACCGGGACTAGCGGGGTTCAACGCACCGCCAGATACGCAGTATTTT. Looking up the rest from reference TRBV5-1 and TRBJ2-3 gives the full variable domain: KAGVTQTPRYLIKTRGQQVTLSCSPISGHRSVSWYQQTPGQGLQFLFEYFSETQRNKGNFPGRFSGRQFSNSRSEMNVSTLELGDSALYLCASSSPGLAGFNAPPDTQYFGPGTRLTVL.

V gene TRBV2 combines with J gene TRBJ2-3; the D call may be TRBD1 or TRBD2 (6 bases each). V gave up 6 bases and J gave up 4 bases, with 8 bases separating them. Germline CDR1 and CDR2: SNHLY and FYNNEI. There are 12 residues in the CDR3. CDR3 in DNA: TGTGCCAGCAGGGGGGGCTCAGATACGCAGTATTTT. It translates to CASRGGSDTQYF. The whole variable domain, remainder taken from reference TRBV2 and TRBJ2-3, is EPEVTQTPSHQVTQMGQEVILRCVPISNHLYFYWYRQILGQKVEFLVSFYNNEISEKSEIFDDQFSVERPDGSNFTLKIRSTKLEDSAMYFCASRGGSDTQYFGPGTRLTVL.

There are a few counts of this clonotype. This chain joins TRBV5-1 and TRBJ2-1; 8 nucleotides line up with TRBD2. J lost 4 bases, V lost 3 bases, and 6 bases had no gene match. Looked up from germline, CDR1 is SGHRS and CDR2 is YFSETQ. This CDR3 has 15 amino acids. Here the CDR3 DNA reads TGCGCCAGCAGCTCAGCGGGAGCGGAGTACAATGAGCAGTTCTTC. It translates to CASSSAGAEYNEQFF.

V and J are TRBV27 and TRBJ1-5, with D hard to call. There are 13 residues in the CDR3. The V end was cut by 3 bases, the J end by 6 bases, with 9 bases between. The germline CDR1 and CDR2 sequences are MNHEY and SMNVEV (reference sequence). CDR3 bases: TGTGCCAGCAGTTTTCAGCTAACTCAGCCCCAGCATTTT. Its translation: CASSFQLTQPQHF.

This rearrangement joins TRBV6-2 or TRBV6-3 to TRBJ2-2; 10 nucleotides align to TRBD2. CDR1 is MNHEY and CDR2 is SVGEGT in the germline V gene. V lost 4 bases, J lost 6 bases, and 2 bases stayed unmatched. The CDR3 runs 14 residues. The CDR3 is CASSSGLAAGELFF. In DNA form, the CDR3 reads TGTGCCAGCAGTTCCGGACTAGCGGCCGGGGAGCTGTTTTTT.

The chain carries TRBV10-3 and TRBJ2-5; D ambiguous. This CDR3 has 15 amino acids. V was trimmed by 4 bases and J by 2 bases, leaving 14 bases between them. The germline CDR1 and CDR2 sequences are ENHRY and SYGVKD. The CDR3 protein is CAISGGLGGQETQYF. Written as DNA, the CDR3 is TGTGCCATCAGTGGTGGCCTCGGCGGACAAGAGACCCAGTACTTC.

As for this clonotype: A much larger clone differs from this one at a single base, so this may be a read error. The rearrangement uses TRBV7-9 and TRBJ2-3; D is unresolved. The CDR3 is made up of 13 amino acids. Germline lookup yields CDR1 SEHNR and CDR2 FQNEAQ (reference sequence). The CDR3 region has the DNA TGCACCAGCAGAAGGGATGTCAGCGATACGCAGTATTTT. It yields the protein CTSRRDVSDTQYF.

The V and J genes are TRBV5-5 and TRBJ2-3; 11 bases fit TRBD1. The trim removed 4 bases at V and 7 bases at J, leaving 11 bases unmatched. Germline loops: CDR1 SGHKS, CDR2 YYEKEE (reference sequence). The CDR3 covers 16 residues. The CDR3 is CASSPSPGTGGHTQYF. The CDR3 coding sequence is TGTGCCAGCAGCCCCTCCCCCGGGACAGGGGGACATACGCAGTATTTT.

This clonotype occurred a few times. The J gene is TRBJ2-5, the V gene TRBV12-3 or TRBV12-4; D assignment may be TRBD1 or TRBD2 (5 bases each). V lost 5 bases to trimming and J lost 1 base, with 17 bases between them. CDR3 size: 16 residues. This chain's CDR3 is CASSPIYWDGQETQYF. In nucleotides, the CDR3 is TGTGCCAGCAGTCCTATATATTGGGACGGCCAAGAGACCCAGTACTTC.

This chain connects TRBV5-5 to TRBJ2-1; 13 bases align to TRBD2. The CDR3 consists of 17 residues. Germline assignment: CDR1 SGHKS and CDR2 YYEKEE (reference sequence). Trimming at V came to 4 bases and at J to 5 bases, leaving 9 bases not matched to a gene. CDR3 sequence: CASSDLTSGRPNNEQFF. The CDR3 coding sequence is TGTGCCAGCAGCGATCTGACTAGCGGGAGGCCGAACAATGAGCAGTTCTTC.

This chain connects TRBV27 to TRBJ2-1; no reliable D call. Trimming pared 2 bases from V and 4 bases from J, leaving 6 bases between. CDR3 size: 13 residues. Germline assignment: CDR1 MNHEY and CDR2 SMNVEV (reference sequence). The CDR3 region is CASSLNAYNEQFF. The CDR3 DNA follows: TGTGCCAGCAGTTTAAACGCTTACAATGAGCAGTTCTTC.

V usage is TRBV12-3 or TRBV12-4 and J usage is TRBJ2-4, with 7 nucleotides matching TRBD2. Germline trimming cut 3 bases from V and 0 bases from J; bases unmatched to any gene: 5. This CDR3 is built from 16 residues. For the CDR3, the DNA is TGTGCCAGCAGTTTCCGACTAGCAGCAGCCAAAAACATTCAGTACTTC. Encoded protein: CASSFRLAAAKNIQYF.

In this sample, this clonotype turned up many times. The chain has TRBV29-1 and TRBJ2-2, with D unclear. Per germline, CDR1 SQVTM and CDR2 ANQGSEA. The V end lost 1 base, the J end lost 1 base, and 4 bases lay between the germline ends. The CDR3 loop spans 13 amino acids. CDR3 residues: CSVEGGNTGELFF. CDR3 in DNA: TGCAGCGTTGAAGGGGGGAACACCGGGGAGCTGTTTTTT.

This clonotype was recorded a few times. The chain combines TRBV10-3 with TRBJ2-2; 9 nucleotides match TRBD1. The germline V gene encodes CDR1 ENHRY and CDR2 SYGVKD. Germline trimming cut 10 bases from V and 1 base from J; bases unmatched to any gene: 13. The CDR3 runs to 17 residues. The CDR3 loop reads CATWTGAITKNTGELFF. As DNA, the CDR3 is TGTGCCACCTGGACAGGGGCTATTACTAAGAACACCGGGGAGCTGTTTTTT.